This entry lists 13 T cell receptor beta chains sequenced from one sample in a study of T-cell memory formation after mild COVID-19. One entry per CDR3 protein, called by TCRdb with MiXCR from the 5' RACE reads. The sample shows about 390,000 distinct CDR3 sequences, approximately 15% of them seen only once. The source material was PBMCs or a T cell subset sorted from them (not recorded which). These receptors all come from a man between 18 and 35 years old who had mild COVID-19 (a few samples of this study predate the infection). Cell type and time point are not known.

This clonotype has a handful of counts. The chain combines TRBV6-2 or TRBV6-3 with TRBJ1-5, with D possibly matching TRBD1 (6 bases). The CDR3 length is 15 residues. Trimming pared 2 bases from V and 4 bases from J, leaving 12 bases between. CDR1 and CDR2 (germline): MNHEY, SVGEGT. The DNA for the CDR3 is TGTGCCAGCAGTTACGGACAGATGAGGAATCAGCCCCAGCATTTT. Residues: CASSYGQMRNQPQHF.

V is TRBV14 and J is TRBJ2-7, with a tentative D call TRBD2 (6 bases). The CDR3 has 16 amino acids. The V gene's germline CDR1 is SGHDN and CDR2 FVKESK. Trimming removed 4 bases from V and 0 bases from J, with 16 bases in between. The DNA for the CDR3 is TGTGCCAGCAGCCCCCTGGGGGGATCCAACTCCTACGAGCAGTACGTC. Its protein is CASSPLGGSNSYEQYV.

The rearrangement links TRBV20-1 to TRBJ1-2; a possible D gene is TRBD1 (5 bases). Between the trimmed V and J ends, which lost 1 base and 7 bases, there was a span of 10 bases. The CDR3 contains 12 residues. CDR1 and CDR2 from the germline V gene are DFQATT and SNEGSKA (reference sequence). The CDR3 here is CSARVQGLGYTF. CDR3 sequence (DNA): TGCAGTGCTAGAGTCCAGGGCCTTGGCTACACCTTC.

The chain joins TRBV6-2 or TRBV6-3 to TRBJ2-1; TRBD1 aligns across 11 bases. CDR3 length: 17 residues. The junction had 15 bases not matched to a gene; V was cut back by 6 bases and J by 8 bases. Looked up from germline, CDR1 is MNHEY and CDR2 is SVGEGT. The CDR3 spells CASSARPGDRGSYEQFF. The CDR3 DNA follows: TGTGCCAGCAGCGCCCGACCCGGGGACAGGGGGTCGTATGAGCAGTTCTTC.

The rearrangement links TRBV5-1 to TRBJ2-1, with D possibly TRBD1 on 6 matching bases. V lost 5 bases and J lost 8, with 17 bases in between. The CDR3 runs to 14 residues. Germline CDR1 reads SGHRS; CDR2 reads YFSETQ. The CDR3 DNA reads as TGCGCCAGCAGTCACGGGACACCCGGCGATGAGCAGTTCTTC. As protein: CASSHGTPGDEQFF. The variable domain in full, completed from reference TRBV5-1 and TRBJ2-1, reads KAGVTQTPRYLIKTRGQQVTLSCSPISGHRSVSWYQQTPGQGLQFLFEYFSETQRNKGNFPGRFSGRQFSNSRSEMNVSTLELGDSALYLCASSHGTPGDEQFFGPGTRLTVL.

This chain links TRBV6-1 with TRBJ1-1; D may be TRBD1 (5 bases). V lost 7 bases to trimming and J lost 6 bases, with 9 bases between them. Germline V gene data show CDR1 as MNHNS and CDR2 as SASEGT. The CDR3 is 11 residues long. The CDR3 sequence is CASIPGAEAFF. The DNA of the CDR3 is TGTGCCAGCATACCGGGGGCTGAAGCTTTCTTT.

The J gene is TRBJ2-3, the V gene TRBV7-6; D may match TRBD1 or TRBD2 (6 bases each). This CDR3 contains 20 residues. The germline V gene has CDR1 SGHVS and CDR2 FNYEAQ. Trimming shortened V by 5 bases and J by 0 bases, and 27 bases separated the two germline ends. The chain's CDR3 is CASSGHGFGGQSTSTDTQYF. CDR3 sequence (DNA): TGTGCCAGCAGCGGCCATGGGTTTGGGGGGCAATCAACTAGCACAGATACGCAGTATTTT.

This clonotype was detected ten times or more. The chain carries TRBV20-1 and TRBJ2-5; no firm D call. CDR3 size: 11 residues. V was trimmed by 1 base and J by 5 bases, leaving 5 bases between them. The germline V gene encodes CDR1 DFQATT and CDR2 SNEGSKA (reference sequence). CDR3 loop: CSARGPETQYF. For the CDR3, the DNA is TGCAGTGCTAGAGGTCCGGAGACCCAGTACTTC.

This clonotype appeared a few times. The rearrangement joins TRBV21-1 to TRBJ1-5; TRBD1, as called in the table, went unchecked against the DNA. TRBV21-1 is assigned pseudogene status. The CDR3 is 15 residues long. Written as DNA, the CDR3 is TGTGCCAGCAGCACCCCGGGACAGAACAATCAGCCCCAGCATTTT. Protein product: CASSTPGQNNQPQHF.

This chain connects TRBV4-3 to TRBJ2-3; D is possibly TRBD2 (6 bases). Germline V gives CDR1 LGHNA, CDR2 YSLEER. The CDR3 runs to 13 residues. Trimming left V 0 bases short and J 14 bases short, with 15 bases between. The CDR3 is CASSQDSGGIRYF. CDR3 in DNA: TGCGCCAGCAGCCAAGATAGCGGTGGGATTAGGTATTTT.

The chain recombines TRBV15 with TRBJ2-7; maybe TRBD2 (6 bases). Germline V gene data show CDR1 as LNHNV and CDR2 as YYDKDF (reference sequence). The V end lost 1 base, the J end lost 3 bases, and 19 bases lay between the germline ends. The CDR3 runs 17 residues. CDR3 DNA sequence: TGTGCCACCAGCAGAGCCACCTCCGGGACTTGGGTCTACGAGCAGTACTTC. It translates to CATSRATSGTWVYEQYF.

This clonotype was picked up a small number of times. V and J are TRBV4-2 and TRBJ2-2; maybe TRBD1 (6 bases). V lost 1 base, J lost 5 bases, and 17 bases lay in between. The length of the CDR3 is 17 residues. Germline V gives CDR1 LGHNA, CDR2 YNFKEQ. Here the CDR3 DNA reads TGTGCCAGCAGCCAAGCCGGGGCAGGGGTGGAAACCGGGGAGCTGTTTTTT. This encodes CASSQAGAGVETGELFF.

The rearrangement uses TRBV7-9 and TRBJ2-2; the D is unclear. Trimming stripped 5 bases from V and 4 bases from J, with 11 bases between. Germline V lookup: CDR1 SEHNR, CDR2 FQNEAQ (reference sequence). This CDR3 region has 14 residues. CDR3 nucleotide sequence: TGTGCCAGCAGCCCACAGCTTACCACCGGGGAGCTGTTTTTT. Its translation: CASSPQLTTGELFF.